Listed below are T cell receptor beta chains from one sample, sequenced in a study of T-cell reconstitution after alpha-beta-depleted transplantation in children. TCRdb recomputed calls from the PCR reads with MiXCR, one row per CDR3 protein. The sample lists approximately 270,000 distinct CDR3 sequences; approximately 9.6% were seen once. The sequencing used PBMCs from the stem cell graft donor, collected from the stem cell graft. The receptors originated from a human donor who donated a stem cell graft to a child with SCID. Each CDR3 is given with its conserved first and last residue. The D gene is left open where the match is weak. Clone size appears in some rows only: once, few, many, or a class for an expanded clone.

TRBJ1-4,TRBD1,TRBV3-1,many,TGTGCCAGCAGCCAAAGACAGGGCATTAATGAAAAACTGTTTTTT,CASSQRQGINEKLFF
TRBJ2-1,.,TRBV5-6,.,TGTGCCAGCAGCCCCCCCCCGGTCTACTACAATGAGCAGTTCTTC,CASSPPPVYYNEQFF
TRBJ2-7,TRBD1,TRBV20-1,many,TGCAGTGCTAGTGCGAGACAGGGCGAGACCTACGAGCAGTACTTC,CSASARQGETYEQYF
TRBJ2-1,TRBD2,TRBV29-1,few,TGCAGCGTTGACAGGCGGGGGAGCTCCTACAATGAGCAGTTCTTC,CSVDRRGSSYNEQFF
TRBJ2-1,TRBD1,TRBV10-3,.,TGTGCCACCATCGGGCCGCAGGGGGTTTCGGATGAGCAGTTCTTC,CATIGPQGVSDEQFF
TRBJ2-7,.,TRBV5-1,.,TGCGCCAGCAGGCCCAGGGATTCCTACGAGCAGTACTTC,CASRPRDSYEQYF
TRBJ2-5,TRBD1,TRBV5-5,.,TGTGCCAGCAGGGTCGGGACAGACCAAGAGACCCAGTACTTC,CASRVGTDQETQYF
TRBJ2-5,TRBD1,TRBV5-4,many,TGTGCCAGCACCGCAGGACAGGGGGAGACCCAGTACTTC,CASTAGQGETQYF
TRBJ1-5,.,TRBV25-1,few,TGTGCCAGCAGACAGGGCGACCAGCCCCAGCATTTT,CASRQGDQPQHF
TRBJ2-7,.,TRBV20-1,.,TGCAGTGCTAGATCCACAGGCTTCTACGAGCAGTACTTC,CSARSTGFYEQYF
TRBJ2-3,.,TRBV15,.,TGTGCCACCAGCAGATCCTTGGTAGTAGGCACAGATACGCAGTATTTT,CATSRSLVVGTDTQYF
TRBJ2-5,.,TRBV5-1,.,TGCGCCAGCAAAGCCGAGGGTAGGCTGGGGGAGACCCAGTACTTC,CASKAEGRLGETQYF
TRBJ2-1,.,TRBV10-3,.,TGTGCCATCAGTGATTCCGGGGTTTCCTCCTACAATGAGCAGTTCTTC,CAISDSGVSSYNEQFF
TRBJ2-5,TRBD1,TRBV15,.,TGTGCCACCAGCAGAGTAGGGGACAGACAAGAGACCCAGTACTTC,CATSRVGDRQETQYF
TRBJ1-1,.,TRBV7-3,many,TGTGCCAGCAGTTTAGGACGGGCGAACACTGAAGCTTTCTTT,CASSLGRANTEAFF
TRBJ2-7,.,TRBV12-3/TRBV12-4,few,TGTGCCAGCAGACGGACGGCGGCTAGCTCCTACGAGCAGTACTTC,CASRRTAASSYEQYF
TRBJ2-7,.,TRBV29-1,few,TGCAGCGTTGACACCAGCAGCCAGCAGTACTTC,CSVDTSSQQYF
TRBJ1-1,.,TRBV5-1,.,TGCGCCAGCAGCTCCGGGACCCTAGGCGCCACTGAAGCTTTCTTT,CASSSGTLGATEAFF
TRBJ2-5,.,TRBV7-2,.,TGTGCCAGCAGCTTTGTGCGGGTCCCGTTGCAAGAGACCCAGTACTTC,CASSFVRVPLQETQYF
TRBJ1-1,.,TRBV4-1,few,TGCGCCAGCAGCCAAGGACGGCAGGACAGTAGACACACTGAAGCTTTCTTT,CASSQGRQDSRHTEAFF
TRBJ2-1,.,TRBV20-1,few,TGCAGTGCTGAATCCCGGGACAACTACAATGAGCAGTTCTTC,CSAESRDNYNEQFF
TRBJ1-1,.,TRBV20-1,many,TGCAGTGCTACTCTACCGGGTTTCCCTGAAGCTTTCTTT,CSATLPGFPEAFF
TRBJ2-7,.,TRBV3-1,many,TGTGCCAGCAGCCAAGGACAGGGAGGCGAGCAGTACTTC,CASSQGQGGEQYF
TRBJ1-1,.,TRBV18,many,TGTGCCAGCTCACCAATTCTAGGGGGACCGAACACTGAAGCTTTCTTT,CASSPILGGPNTEAFF
TRBJ1-1,.,TRBV29-1,many,TGCAGCGTTAAGCCTATGAACACTGAAGCTTTCTTT,CSVKPMNTEAFF
TRBJ2-1,TRBD2,TRBV29-1,many,TGCAGCGTTCTCGGGGGGGCCCCGTTCTTC,CSVLGGAPFF
TRBJ2-7,.,TRBV20-1,.,TGCAGTGCTAGCGACGACCCGGCTCTCTCCTACGAGCAGTACTTC,CSASDDPALSYEQYF
TRBJ2-5,.,TRBV18,few,TGTGCCAGCTCACCATGGGAACAGGGCGGGGAGACCCAGTACTTC,CASSPWEQGGETQYF
TRBJ2-5,.,TRBV14,.,TGTGCCAGCAGCCAAGATAATCGGGGGGCCGGGGAGGCCCAGTACTTC,CASSQDNRGAGEAQYF
TRBJ2-2,TRBD1,TRBV10-3,many,TGTGCCATCAGTGGAGGGGGACAGGGGGCCGGGGAGCTGTTTTTT,CAISGGGQGAGELFF
TRBJ2-2,.,TRBV20-1,many,TGCAGTGCTTTTAGACACACCGGGGAGCTGTTTTTT,CSAFRHTGELFF
TRBJ1-4,.,TRBV15,few,TGTGCCACCAGCAGTCCGGGGGGAGAAACTAATGAAAAACTGTTTTTT,CATSSPGGETNEKLFF
TRBJ2-1,.,TRBV7-9,.,TGTGCCAGCAGCCCTTACAACAATGAGCAGTTCTTC,CASSPYNNEQFF
TRBJ2-5,TRBD1,TRBV29-1,few,TGCAGCGTAGGACAGGGGGCTGCGGAGACCCAGTACTTC,CSVGQGAAETQYF
TRBJ1-1,.,TRBV27,few,TGTGCCAGCAGTTTCGATCCGGGCCCAAACACTGAAGCTTTCTTT,CASSFDPGPNTEAFF
TRBJ1-6,TRBD1,TRBV12-3/TRBV12-4,few,TGTGCCAGCAGTTGGGGACAGAGAAATTCACCCCTCCACTTT,CASSWGQRNSPLHF
TRBJ2-3,.,TRBV5-5,few,TGTGCCAGCAGCTCGGGTTCGACTACGCAGTATTTT,CASSSGSTTQYF
TRBJ2-2,TRBD2,TRBV10-3,many,TGTGCCATCAACCTTAGCGGGGGGGCAGTTGGTAACACCGGGGAGCTGTTTTTT,CAINLSGGAVGNTGELFF
TRBJ2-1,.,TRBV9,few,TGTGCCAGCAACCGGGACACCTCCTACAATGAGCAGTTCTTC,CASNRDTSYNEQFF
TRBJ2-7,.,TRBV5-1,.,TGCGCCAGCAGCTCACTCCCCCCGGCTTACGAGCAGTACTTC,CASSSLPPAYEQYF
TRBJ1-1,.,TRBV29-1,many,TGCAGCGTTCGACCCCGGTGGGGGGGCGAGAACACTGAAGCTTTCTTT,CSVRPRWGGENTEAFF
TRBJ2-4,.,TRBV6-2/TRBV6-3,few,TGTGCCAGCAACGAATTGGGGGTCGGCAAAAACATTCAGTACTTC,CASNELGVGKNIQYF
TRBJ1-1,TRBD1,TRBV29-1,.,TGCAGCGTTGACGTTACAGGGGGTTGGGCCACTGAAGCTTTCTTT,CSVDVTGGWATEAFF
TRBJ1-2,.,TRBV7-2,few,TGTGCCAGCTCGACCAGGGAGAACTATGGCTACACCTTC,CASSTRENYGYTF
TRBJ2-5,.,TRBV20-1,few,TGCAGTGCTAGAGATACGAGGGGGACGCAAGAGACCCAGTACTTC,CSARDTRGTQETQYF
TRBJ2-2,TRBD1,TRBV5-1,few,TGCGCCAGCAGCGCAGGGACAGCAAGTACAACGAACACCGGGGAGCTGTTTTTT,CASSAGTASTTNTGELFF
TRBJ2-3,.,TRBV20-1,few,TGCAGTGGAGGAGCTAGCACAGATACGCAGTATTTT,CSGGASTDTQYF
TRBJ2-3,.,TRBV13,few,TGTGCCAGCAGCTTAACTGTCGCAGATACGCAGTATTTT,CASSLTVADTQYF
TRBJ2-1,.,TRBV24-1,many,TGTGCCACCGAGCCAGGGGATAGCAATGAGCAGTTCTTC,CATEPGDSNEQFF
TRBJ1-2,.,TRBV5-6,.,TGTGCCAGCAGCTTAGGGAGTGGCTGGCCCAACTATGGCTACACCTTC,CASSLGSGWPNYGYTF